This TCR beta chain emerged from a study of T-cell memory formation after mild COVID-19. Turning to the study itself: TCR clusters largely stayed donor specific.

Each CDR3 protein is one row after TCRdb ran MiXCR on the 5' RACE reads. The sample lists roughly 170,000 distinct CDR3 sequences, about a fifth seen once, with 23% in the top ten. V gave up 0 bases and J gave up 3 bases, with 12 bases separating them. Per germline, CDR1 LGHDT and CDR2 YNNKEL (reference sequence). This CDR3 is 15 amino acids long. The rearrangement joins TRBV3-1 to TRBJ2-7, with D possibly TRBD1 on 5 matching bases. The specimen sequenced was PBMCs or a T cell subset sorted from them (not recorded which). This sequence originates from an adult woman who had mild COVID-19 (a few samples of this study predate the infection). Cell type and time point are not known. CDR3 coding DNA: TGTGCCAGCAGCCAAGAAAGTCAGGGTATCTACGAGCAGTACTTC. It encodes CASSQESQGIYEQYF.